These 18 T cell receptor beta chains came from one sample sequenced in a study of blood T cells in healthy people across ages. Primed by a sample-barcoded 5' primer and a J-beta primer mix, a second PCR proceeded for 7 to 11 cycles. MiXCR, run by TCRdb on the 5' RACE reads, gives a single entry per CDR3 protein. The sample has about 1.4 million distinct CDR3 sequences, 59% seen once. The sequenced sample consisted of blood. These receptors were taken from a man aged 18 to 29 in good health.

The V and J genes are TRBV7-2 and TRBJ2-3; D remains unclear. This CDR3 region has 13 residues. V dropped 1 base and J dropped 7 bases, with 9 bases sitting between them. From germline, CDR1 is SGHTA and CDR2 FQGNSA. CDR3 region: CASSLDLVHTQYF. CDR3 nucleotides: TGTGCCAGCAGCTTAGATCTAGTTCATACGCAGTATTTT.

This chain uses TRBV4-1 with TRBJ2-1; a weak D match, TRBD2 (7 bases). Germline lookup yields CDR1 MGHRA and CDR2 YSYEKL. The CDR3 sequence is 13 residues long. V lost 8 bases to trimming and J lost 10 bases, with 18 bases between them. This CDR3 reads CASGGRGSTEQFF. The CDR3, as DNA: TGCGCCAGCGGGGGGAGGGGGTCCACCGAGCAGTTCTTC.

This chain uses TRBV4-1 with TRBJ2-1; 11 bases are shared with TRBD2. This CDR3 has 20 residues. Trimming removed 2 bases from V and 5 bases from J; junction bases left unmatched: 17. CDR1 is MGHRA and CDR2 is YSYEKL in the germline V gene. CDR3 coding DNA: TGCGCCAGCAGCCAATCCTTGGGGCGCCTAGCGGGAGGAGGGAACAATGAGCAGTTCTTC. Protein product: CASSQSLGRLAGGGNNEQFF.

DNA of the CDR3: TGCAGCGCAGCTCAGGGGCCGAGCTCCTACGAGCAGTACTTC. Encoded protein: CSAAQGPSSYEQYF. The chain employs TRBV29-1 and TRBJ2-7, with a possible D match to TRBD1 (6 bases). V was clipped by 7 bases and J by 0 bases, with 16 bases between them. The germline CDR1 and CDR2 sequences are SQVTM and ANQGSEA. The CDR3 sequence is 14 residues long.

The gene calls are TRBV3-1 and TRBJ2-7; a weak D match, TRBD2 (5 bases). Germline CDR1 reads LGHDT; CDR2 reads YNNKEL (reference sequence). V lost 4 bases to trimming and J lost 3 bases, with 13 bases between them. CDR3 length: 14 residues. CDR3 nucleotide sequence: TGTGCCAGCAGCCTCCCCGGGAAAGACTACGAGCAGTACTTC. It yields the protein CASSLPGKDYEQYF.

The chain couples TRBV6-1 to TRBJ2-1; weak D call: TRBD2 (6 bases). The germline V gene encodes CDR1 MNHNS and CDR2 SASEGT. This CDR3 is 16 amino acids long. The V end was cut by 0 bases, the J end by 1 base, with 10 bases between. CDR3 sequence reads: CASSEAVGLSYNEQFF. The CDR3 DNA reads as TGTGCCAGCAGTGAAGCAGTGGGACTTTCCTACAATGAGCAGTTCTTC.

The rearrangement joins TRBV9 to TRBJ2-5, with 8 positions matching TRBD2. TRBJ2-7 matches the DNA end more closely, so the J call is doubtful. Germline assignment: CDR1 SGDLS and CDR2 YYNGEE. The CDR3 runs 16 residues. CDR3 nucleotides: TGTGCCAGCAGCGTGGCAGCGGGAGATTCCATTTACGAGCAGTACTTC. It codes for CASSVAAGDSIYEQYF.

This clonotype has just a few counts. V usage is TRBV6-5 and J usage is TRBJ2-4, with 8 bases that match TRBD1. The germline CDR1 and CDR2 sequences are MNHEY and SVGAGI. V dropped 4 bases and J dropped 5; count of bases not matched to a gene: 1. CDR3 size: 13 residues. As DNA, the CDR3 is TGTGCCAGCAGTTCACAGGGGGAAAACATTCAGTACTTC. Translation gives CASSSQGENIQYF.

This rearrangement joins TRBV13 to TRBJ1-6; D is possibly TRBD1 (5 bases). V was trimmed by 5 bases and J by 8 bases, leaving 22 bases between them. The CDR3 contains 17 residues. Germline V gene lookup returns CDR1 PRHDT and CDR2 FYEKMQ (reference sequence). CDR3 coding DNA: TGTGCCAGCAGCCCGTGGGACCCAGGCCGTCAGGATTCACCCCTCCACTTT. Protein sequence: CASSPWDPGRQDSPLHF.

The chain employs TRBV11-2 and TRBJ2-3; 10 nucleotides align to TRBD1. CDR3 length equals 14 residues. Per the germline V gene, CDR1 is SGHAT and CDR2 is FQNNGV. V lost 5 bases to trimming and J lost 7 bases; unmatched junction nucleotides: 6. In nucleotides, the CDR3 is TGTGCCAGCAGCAACCGGGACAGGGGAAATACGCAGTATTTT. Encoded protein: CASSNRDRGNTQYF.

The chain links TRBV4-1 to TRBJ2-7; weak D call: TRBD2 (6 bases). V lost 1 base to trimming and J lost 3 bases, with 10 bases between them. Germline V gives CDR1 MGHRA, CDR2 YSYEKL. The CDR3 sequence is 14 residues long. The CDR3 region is CASSQGSGVYEQYF. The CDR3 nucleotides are TGCGCCAGCAGCCAAGGGTCGGGGGTCTACGAGCAGTACTTC.

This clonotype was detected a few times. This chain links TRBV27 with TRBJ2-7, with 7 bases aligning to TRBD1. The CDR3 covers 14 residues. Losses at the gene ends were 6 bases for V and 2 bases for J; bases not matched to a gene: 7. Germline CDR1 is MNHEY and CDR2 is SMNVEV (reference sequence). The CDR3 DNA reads TGTGCCAGCAGAATCCTAGGGACAGCCTACGAGCAGTACTTC. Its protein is CASRILGTAYEQYF.

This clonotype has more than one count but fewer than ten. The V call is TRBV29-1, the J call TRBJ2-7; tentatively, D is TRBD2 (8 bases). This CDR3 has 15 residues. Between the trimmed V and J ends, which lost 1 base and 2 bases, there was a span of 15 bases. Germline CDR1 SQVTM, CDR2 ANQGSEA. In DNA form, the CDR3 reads TGCAGCGTTGAAGCGGGGGGGACAGTGGCCTACGAGCAGTACTTC. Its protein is CSVEAGGTVAYEQYF.

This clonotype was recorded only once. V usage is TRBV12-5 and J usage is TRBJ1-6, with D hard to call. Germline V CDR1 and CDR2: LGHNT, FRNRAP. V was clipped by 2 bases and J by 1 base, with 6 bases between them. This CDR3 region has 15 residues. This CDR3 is CASGLTGSYNSPLHF. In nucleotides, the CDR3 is TGTGCTAGTGGTTTGACGGGGTCCTATAATTCACCCCTCCACTTT.

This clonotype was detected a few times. The CDR3 region is CSVEDYSNYGYTF. In nucleotides, the CDR3 is TGCAGCGTTGAAGATTATTCCAACTATGGCTACACCTTC. This chain uses TRBV29-1 with TRBJ1-2; D unresolved. The CDR3 has 13 residues. CDR1 and CDR2 (germline): SQVTM, ANQGSEA. With 0 bases removed from V and 2 bases from J, the gap between germline ends came to 7 bases.

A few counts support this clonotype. The CDR3 bases are TGCAGCGCGCGGGGACAGTCCCAAGAGACCCAGTACTTC. Translated: CSARGQSQETQYF. The chain joins TRBV29-1 to TRBJ2-5, with D maybe TRBD1 (7 bases). The V gene lost 7 bases and the J gene lost 1 base, with 13 bases spanning the gap. Germline lookup yields CDR1 SQVTM and CDR2 ANQGSEA. The CDR3 is 13 residues long. Together with reference TRBV29-1 and TRBJ2-5, the CDR3 gives the full variable domain: SAVISQKPSRDICQRGTSLTIQCQVDSQVTMMFWYRQQPGQSLTLIATANQGSEATYESGFVIDKFPISRPNLTFSTLTVSNMSPEDSSIYLCSARGQSQETQYFGPGTRLLVL.

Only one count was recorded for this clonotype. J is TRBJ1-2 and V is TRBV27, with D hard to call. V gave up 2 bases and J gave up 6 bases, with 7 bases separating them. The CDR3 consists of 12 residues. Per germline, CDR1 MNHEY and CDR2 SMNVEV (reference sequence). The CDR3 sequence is CASSLDGNGYTF. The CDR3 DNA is TGTGCCAGCAGTTTAGATGGGAATGGCTACACCTTC.

CDR3 region: CASGLVRGRGTDTQYF. In nucleotides, the CDR3 is TGTGCTAGTGGTTTGGTAAGGGGCCGTGGCACAGATACGCAGTATTTT. The rearrangement uses TRBV12-5 and TRBJ2-3, with a tentative D call TRBD1 (5 bases). Trimming shortened V by 0 bases and J by 1 base, and 11 bases separated the two germline ends. The CDR3 consists of 16 residues. Germline CDR1 LGHNT, CDR2 FRNRAP.